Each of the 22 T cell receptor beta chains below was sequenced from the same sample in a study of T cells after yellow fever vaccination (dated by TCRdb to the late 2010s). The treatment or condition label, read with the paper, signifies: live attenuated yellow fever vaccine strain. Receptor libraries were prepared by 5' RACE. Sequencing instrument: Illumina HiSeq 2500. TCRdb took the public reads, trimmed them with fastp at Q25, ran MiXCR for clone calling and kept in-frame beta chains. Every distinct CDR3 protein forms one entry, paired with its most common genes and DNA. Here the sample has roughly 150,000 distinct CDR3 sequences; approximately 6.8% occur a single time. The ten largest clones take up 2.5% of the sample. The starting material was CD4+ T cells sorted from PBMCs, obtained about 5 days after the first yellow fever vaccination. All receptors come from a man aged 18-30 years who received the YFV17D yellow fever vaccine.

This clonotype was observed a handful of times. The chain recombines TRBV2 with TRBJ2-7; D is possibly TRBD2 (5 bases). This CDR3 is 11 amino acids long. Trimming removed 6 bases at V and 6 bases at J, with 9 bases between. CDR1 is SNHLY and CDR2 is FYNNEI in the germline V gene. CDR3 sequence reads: CASREVGEQYV. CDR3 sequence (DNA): TGTGCCAGCAGGGAGGTCGGCGAGCAGTACGTC.

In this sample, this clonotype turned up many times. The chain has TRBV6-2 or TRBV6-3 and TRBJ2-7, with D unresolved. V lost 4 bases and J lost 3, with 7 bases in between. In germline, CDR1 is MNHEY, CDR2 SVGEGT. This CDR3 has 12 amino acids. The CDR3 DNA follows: TGTGCCAGCAGTTTGACCTACTACGAGCAGTACTTC. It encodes CASSLTYYEQYF.

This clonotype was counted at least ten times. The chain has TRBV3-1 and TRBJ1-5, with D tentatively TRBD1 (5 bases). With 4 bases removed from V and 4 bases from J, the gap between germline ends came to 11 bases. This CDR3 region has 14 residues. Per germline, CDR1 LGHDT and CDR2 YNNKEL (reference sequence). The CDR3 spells CASSPYGGNQPQHF. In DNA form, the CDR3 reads TGTGCCAGCAGCCCATATGGGGGAAATCAGCCCCAGCATTTT.

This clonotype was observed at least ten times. The CDR3 DNA is TGTGCCACCAGCAGAGATCTACCATACGAGCAGTACGTC. Its translation: CATSRDLPYEQYV. The V gene is TRBV15, the J gene TRBJ2-7; D is unresolved. V shed 0 bases and J shed 4 bases, with 7 bases lying between them. Germline assignment: CDR1 LNHNV and CDR2 YYDKDF (reference sequence). This CDR3 region has 13 residues.

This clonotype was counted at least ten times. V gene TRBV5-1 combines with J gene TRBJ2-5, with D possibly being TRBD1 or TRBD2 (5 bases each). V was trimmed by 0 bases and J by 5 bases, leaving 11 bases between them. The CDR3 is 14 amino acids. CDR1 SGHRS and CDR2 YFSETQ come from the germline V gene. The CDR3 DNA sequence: TGCGCCAGCAGCTTGGACGGGGCGCGGGAGACCCAGTACTTC. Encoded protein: CASSLDGARETQYF.

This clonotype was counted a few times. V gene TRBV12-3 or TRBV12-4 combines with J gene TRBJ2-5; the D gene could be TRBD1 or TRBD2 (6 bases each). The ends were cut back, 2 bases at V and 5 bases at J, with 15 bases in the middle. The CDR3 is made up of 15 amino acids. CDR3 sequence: CASSLNRAGMETQYF. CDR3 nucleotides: TGTGCCAGCAGTTTAAACAGGGCGGGAATGGAGACCCAGTACTTC.

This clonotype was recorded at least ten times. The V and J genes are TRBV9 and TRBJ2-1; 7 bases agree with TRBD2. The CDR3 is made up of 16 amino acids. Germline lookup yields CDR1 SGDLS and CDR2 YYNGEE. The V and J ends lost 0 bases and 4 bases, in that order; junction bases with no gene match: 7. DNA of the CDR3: TGTGCCAGCAGCGTAGAACTACGGGGACTATACAATGAGCAGTTCTTC. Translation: CASSVELRGLYNEQFF.

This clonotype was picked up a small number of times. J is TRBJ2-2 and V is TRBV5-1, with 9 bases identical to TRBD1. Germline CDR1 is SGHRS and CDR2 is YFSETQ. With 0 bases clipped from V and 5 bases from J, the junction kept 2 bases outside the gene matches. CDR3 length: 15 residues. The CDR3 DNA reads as TGCGCCAGCAGCTTGGGGACAGGGGTAACCGGGGAGCTGTTTTTT. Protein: CASSLGTGVTGELFF.

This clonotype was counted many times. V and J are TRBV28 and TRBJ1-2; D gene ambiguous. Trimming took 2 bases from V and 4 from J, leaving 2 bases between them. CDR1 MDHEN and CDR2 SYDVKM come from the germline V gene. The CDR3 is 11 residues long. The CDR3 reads CASSLSYGYTF. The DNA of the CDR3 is TGTGCCAGCAGTTTAAGCTATGGCTACACCTTC.

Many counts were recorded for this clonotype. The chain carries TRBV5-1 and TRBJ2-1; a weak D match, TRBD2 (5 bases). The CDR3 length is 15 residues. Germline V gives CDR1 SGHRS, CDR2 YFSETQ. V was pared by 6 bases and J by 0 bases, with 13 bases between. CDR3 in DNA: TGCGCCAGCACTGGCGGGCAGGTCTCCTACAATGAGCAGTTCTTC. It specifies CASTGGQVSYNEQFF.

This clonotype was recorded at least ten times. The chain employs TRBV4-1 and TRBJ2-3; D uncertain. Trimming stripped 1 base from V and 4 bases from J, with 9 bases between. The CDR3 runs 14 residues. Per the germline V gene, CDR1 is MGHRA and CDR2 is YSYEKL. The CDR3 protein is CASSQGPESDTQYF. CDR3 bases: TGCGCCAGCAGCCAAGGTCCAGAATCAGATACGCAGTATTTT.

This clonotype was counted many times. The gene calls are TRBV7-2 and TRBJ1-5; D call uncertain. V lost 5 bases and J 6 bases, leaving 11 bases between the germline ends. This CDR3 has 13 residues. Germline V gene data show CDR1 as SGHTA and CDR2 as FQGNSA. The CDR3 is CASSPQEGQPQHF. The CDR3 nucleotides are TGTGCCAGCAGCCCCCAGGAGGGTCAGCCCCAGCATTTT.

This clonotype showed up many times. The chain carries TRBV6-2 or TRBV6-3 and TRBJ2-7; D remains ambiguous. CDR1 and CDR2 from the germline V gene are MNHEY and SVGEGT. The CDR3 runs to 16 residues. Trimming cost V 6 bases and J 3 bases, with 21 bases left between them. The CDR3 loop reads CASSRRLYPDHYEQYV. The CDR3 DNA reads TGTGCCAGCAGCCGCCGGCTCTACCCAGACCACTACGAGCAGTACGTC.

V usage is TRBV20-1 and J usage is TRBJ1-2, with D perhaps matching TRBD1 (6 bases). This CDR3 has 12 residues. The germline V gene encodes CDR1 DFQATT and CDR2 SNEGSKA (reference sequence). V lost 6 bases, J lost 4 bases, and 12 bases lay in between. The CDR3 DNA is TGCAGTGCCGAGAGACAGGTCTATGGCTACACCTTC. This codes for CSAERQVYGYTF.

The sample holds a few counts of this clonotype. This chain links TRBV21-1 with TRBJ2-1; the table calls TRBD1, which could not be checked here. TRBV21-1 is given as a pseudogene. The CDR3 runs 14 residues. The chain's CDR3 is CASLDSPGYNEQFF. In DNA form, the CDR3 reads TGTGCCAGCCTGGACAGCCCTGGCTACAATGAGCAGTTCTTC.

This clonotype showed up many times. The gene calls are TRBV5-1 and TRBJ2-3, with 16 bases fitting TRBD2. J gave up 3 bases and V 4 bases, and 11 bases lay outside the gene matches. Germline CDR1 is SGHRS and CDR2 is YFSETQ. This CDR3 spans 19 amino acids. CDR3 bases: TGCGCCAGCAGCCCCGAGCCGGGACTAGCGGGGGGGGGTACAGATACGCAGTATTTT. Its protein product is CASSPEPGLAGGGTDTQYF. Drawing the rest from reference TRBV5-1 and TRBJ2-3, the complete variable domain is KAGVTQTPRYLIKTRGQQVTLSCSPISGHRSVSWYQQTPGQGLQFLFEYFSETQRNKGNFPGRFSGRQFSNSRSEMNVSTLELGDSALYLCASSPEPGLAGGGTDTQYFGPGTRLTVL.

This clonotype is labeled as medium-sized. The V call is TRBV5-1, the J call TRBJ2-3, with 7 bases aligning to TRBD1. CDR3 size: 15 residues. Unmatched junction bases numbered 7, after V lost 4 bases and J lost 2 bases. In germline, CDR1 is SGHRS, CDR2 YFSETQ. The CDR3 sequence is CASSLRTGVTDTQYF. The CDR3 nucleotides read TGCGCCAGCAGCCTAAGGACAGGAGTCACAGATACGCAGTATTTT.

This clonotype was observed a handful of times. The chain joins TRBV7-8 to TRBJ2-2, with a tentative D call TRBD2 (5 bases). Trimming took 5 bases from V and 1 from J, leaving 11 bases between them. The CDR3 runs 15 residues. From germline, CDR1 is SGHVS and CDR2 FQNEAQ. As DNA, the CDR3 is TGTGCCAGCAGCCGAGTAGCGTGGAACACCGGGGAGCTGTTTTTT. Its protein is CASSRVAWNTGELFF.

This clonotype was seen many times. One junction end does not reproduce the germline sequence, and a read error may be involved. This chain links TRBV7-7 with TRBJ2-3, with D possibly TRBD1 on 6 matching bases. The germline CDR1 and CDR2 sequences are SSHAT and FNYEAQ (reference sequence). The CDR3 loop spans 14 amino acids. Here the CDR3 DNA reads TGTGCTAGCAGCTTAAATCAGGGGTCGGATACGCAGTATTTT. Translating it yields CASSLNQGSDTQYF.

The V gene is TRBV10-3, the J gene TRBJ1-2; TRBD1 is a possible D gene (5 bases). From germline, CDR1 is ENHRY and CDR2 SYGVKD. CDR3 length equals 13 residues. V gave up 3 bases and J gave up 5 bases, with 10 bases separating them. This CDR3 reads CAISERGPYGYTF. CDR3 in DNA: TGTGCCATCAGTGAAAGGGGCCCGTATGGCTACACCTTC.

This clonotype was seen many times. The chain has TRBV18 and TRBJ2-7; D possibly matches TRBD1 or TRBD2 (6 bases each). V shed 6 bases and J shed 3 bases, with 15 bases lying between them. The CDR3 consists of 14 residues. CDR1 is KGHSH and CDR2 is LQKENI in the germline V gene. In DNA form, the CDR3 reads TGTGCCAGCTCTCACGGAGGGGGAGGCTACGAGCAGTACTTC. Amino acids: CASSHGGGGYEQYF.

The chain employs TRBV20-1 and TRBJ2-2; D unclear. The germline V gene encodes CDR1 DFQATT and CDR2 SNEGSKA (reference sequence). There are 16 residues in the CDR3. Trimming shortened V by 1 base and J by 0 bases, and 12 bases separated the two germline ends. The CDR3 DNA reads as TGCAGTGCTAGAGGTGGTTCTAACGCGAACACCGGGGAGCTGTTTTTT. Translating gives CSARGGSNANTGELFF.